These 23 T cell receptor beta chains share one sample of origin, sequenced in a study of OX40 agonist ivuxolimab in advanced cancers. Measured with immunoSEQ multiplex PCR; TCRdb has only the in-frame clones, and not every one. Of tens of thousands of clones listed, about 88% are singletons. Sequencing was performed on CD4+ or CD8+ T cells sorted from blood, taken in a trial of the OX40 agonist ivuxolimab. The receptor source for this set is an adult with an advanced solid tumor such as melanoma, head and neck, liver or kidney cancer.

V and J are TRBV9 and TRBJ2-3, with unresolved D. CDR3 size: 14 residues. V lost 4 bases, J lost 5 bases, and 14 bases lay in between. CDR1 SGDLS and CDR2 YYNGEE come from the germline V gene. CDR3 region: CASSPWAQEDTQYF. The CDR3 DNA follows: TGTGCCAGCAGCCCCTGGGCCCAGGAAGATACGCAGTATTTT.

The chain employs TRBV7-9 and TRBJ1-1; D gene ambiguous. CDR3 length: 13 amino acids. Deletions cut 3 bases from V and 1 base from J, with 6 bases between. The germline gives CDR1 SEHNR, CDR2 FQNEAQ (reference sequence). CDR3 region: CASSFPGNTEAFF. The CDR3 DNA follows: TGTGCCAGCAGCTTCCCCGGGAACACTGAAGCTTTCTTT.

The rearrangement joins TRBV28 to TRBJ2-2; no firm D call. V lost 2 bases and J 3 bases, leaving 7 bases between the germline ends. The CDR3 loop spans 14 amino acids. Germline V gives CDR1 MDHEN, CDR2 SYDVKM. The CDR3 loop reads CASSLIGDTGELFF. The CDR3 nucleotides are TGTGCCAGCAGTTTAATCGGAGACACCGGGGAGCTGTTTTTT.

J is TRBJ1-3 and V is TRBV5-5; D not certain. CDR1 SGHKS and CDR2 YYEKEE come from the germline V gene (reference sequence). Trimming stripped 6 bases from V and 2 bases from J, with 15 bases between. CDR3 size: 15 residues. The CDR3 nucleotides are TGTGCCAGCACCCGCCGGCAAGGCCCTGGAAACACCATATATTTT. It encodes CASTRRQGPGNTIYF.

The chain employs TRBV19 and TRBJ1-4; D is uncertain. In germline, CDR1 is LNHDA, CDR2 SQIVND (reference sequence). The germline V and J ends were trimmed by 8 bases and 2 bases, with 12 bases remaining between them. The length of the CDR3 is 14 residues. The CDR3 here is CASAWSATNEKLFF. As DNA, the CDR3 is TGTGCCAGTGCGTGGAGCGCCACTAATGAAAAACTGTTTTTT.

This clone was observed a few times. The rearrangement joins TRBV6-5 to TRBJ2-3; D is unresolved. This CDR3 region has 16 residues. The germline V gene encodes CDR1 MNHEY and CDR2 SVGAGI. V was cut by 2 bases and J by 2 bases, with 14 bases left in between. CDR3 region: CASSYSLDSPTDTQYF. The CDR3 bases are TGTGCCAGCAGTTACAGTCTAGACTCCCCCACAGATACGCAGTATTTT.

V gene TRBV6-4 combines with J gene TRBJ2-3, with 8 bases identical to TRBD1. This CDR3 spans 14 amino acids. Germline values: CDR1 MRHNA, CDR2 SNTAGT. Trimming took 6 bases from V and 2 from J; bases not matched to a gene: 4. For the CDR3, the DNA is TGTGCCAGCAGGCGGGACAGGTACACAGATACGCAGTATTTT. Translated, it gives CASRRDRYTDTQYF.

J is TRBJ2-6 and V is TRBV27, with 7 bases identical to TRBD1. Germline assignment: CDR1 MNHEY and CDR2 SMNVEV (reference sequence). V was pared by 4 bases and J by 4 bases, with 13 bases of the junction left unmatched. This CDR3 region has 18 residues. The CDR3 bases are TGTGCCAGCAGTTCTCTCCTGACAGGGCGTCACGGGGCCAACGTCCTGACTTTC. Translating it yields CASSSLLTGRHGANVLTF.

This clone was seen just once. The chain uses TRBV5-1 and TRBJ2-7; 8 bases are shared with TRBD1. CDR1 is SGHRS and CDR2 is YFSETQ in the germline V gene. The CDR3 has 15 residues. After removal of 4 bases from V and 0 bases from J, the junction contained 6 bases not matched to a gene. In nucleotides, the CDR3 is TGCGCCAGCAGCAGAGGACAGGGTAGCTCCTACGAGCAGTACTTC. Protein: CASSRGQGSSYEQYF.

The rearrangement links TRBV9 to TRBJ2-3; weak D call: TRBD1 (5 bases). This CDR3 comprises 13 residues. V lost 5 bases, J lost 1 base, and 8 bases lay in between. CDR1 and CDR2 (germline): SGDLS, YYNGEE. This CDR3 reads CASREQGTDTQYF. Written as DNA, the CDR3 is TGTGCCAGCAGAGAACAGGGCACAGATACGCAGTATTTT.

V and J are TRBV2 and TRBJ1-4, with D maybe TRBD1 (5 bases). In germline, CDR1 is SNHLY, CDR2 FYNNEI. There are 15 residues in the CDR3. The V end lost 0 bases, the J end lost 5 bases, and 10 bases lay between the germline ends. The CDR3: CASSEATGHNEKLFF. As DNA, the CDR3 is TGTGCCAGCAGTGAAGCAACAGGTCACAATGAAAAACTGTTTTTT.

The rearrangement uses TRBV6-5 and TRBJ1-1; 8 bases are a match to TRBD1. This CDR3 comprises 15 residues. After removal of 2 bases from V and 4 bases from J, the junction contained 6 bases not matched to a gene. Germline V gene lookup returns CDR1 MNHEY and CDR2 SVGAGI. DNA for the CDR3: TGTGCCAGCAGTTACACAGGACAGGGACTCACTGAAGCTTTCTTT. It translates to CASSYTGQGLTEAFF.

The J gene is TRBJ2-1, the V gene TRBV19; 7 bases fit TRBD2. The CDR3 is 14 amino acids. The junction had 6 bases not matched to a gene; V was cut back by 6 bases and J by 4 bases. Germline CDR1 and CDR2: LNHDA and SQIVND (reference sequence). The CDR3 loop is CASSGGNSYNEQFF. CDR3 nucleotide sequence: TGTGCCAGTAGCGGGGGGAATTCATACAATGAGCAGTTCTTC. The variable domain in full, completed from reference TRBV19 and TRBJ2-1, reads DGGITQSPKYLFRKEGQNVTLSCEQNLNHDAMYWYRQDPGQGLRLIYYSQIVNDFQKGDIAEGYSVSREKKESFPLTVTSAQKNPTAFYLCASSGGNSYNEQFFGPGTRLTVL.

The chain is built from TRBV19 and TRBJ2-1; no definite D call. Germline V gene data show CDR1 as LNHDA and CDR2 as SQIVND (reference sequence). Trimming took 10 bases from V and 6 from J, leaving 13 bases between them. The CDR3 covers 12 residues. This CDR3 is CATRESGNEQFF. The CDR3 DNA sequence: TGTGCCACCCGAGAGTCAGGCAATGAGCAGTTCTTC.

The V call is TRBV19, the J call TRBJ1-5; TRBD1 is a possible D gene (5 bases). V lost 7 bases to trimming and J lost 3 bases, with 13 bases between them. The CDR3 spans 14 residues. CDR1 is LNHDA and CDR2 is SQIVND in the germline V gene (reference sequence). CDR3 loop: CASTGGVNNQPQHF. CDR3 DNA sequence: TGTGCCAGTACCGGGGGGGTTAACAATCAGCCCCAGCATTTT.

The CDR3 bases are TGTGCCGCGGGACAGCCGTCCTACGAGCAGTACTTC. This gives the protein CAAGQPSYEQYF. The chain has TRBV10-3 and TRBJ2-7, with D possibly TRBD1 on 7 matching bases. This CDR3 has 12 amino acids. Trimming removed 11 bases from V and 1 base from J, with 12 bases in between. CDR1 is ENHRY, CDR2 SYGVKD, per germline.

The rearrangement joins TRBV6-5 to TRBJ1-4; no definite D call. CDR3 length equals 12 residues. Per the germline V gene, CDR1 is MNHEY and CDR2 is SVGAGI. The V end was cut by 6 bases, the J end by 4 bases, with 6 bases between. CDR3 DNA sequence: TGTGCCAGCAGACAGAATAATGAAAAACTGTTTTTT. Translation: CASRQNNEKLFF.

The CDR3 loop reads CASSPGTIETGYF. CDR3 sequence (DNA): TGTGCCAGCAGCCCCGGGACTATCGAGACGGGGTATTTT. The chain carries TRBV6-6 and TRBJ2-3; 7 nucleotides align to TRBD2. Unmatched junction bases numbered 14, after V lost 6 bases and J lost 14 bases. There are 13 residues in the CDR3. Germline V gene sequence: CDR1 MNHNY, CDR2 SVGAGI (reference sequence).

The chain carries TRBV10-2 and TRBJ2-7, with TRBD1 identical over 10 bases. The V gene's germline CDR1 is WSHSY and CDR2 SAAADI. V gave up 5 bases and J gave up 0 bases; unmatched junction bases: 1. The CDR3 is 14 residues long. The CDR3 is CASSWTGGSYEQYF. CDR3 DNA: TGCGCCAGCAGTTGGACAGGGGGCTCCTACGAGCAGTACTTC.

This chain joins TRBV5-6 and TRBJ2-7; D possibly corresponds to TRBD2 (5 bases). Looked up from germline, CDR1 is SGHDT and CDR2 is YYEEEE. V dropped 2 bases and J dropped 0 bases, with 12 bases sitting between them. This CDR3 has 15 amino acids. As DNA, the CDR3 is TGTGCCAGCAGCTTTACTAGAAAGAGCTCCTACGAGCAGTACTTC. Translating it yields CASSFTRKSSYEQYF.

This clone was seen a few times. The rearrangement joins TRBV19 to TRBJ2-5, with 9 bases aligning to TRBD2. The V gene end was trimmed by 6 bases and the J gene end by 4 bases; junction bases not matched to a gene: 0. The CDR3 loop spans 12 amino acids. CDR1 and CDR2 from the germline V gene are LNHDA and SQIVND (reference sequence). The CDR3 protein is CASRLAGETQYF. The DNA for the CDR3 is TGTGCCAGTAGACTAGCGGGAGAGACCCAGTACTTC.

The V and J genes are TRBV7-8 and TRBJ2-7; TRBD1 matches at 9 bases. CDR3 length equals 15 residues. The germline CDR1 and CDR2 sequences are SGHVS and FQNEAQ. After removal of 2 bases from V and 3 bases from J, the junction contained 5 bases not matched to a gene. CDR3 sequence reads: CASSLRTTGGYEQYF. The CDR3 DNA reads as TGTGCCAGCAGCTTACGAACGACAGGGGGCTACGAGCAGTACTTC.

The V and J genes are TRBV19 and TRBJ1-1; D is ambiguous. CDR3 length: 15 residues. V was trimmed by 3 bases and J by 1 base, leaving 12 bases between them. Germline CDR1 is LNHDA and CDR2 is SQIVND (reference sequence). The DNA for the CDR3 is TGTGCCAGTAGTATTCGACAACTTAAGAACACTGAAGCTTTCTTT. Its translation is CASSIRQLKNTEAFF.